This is a list of T cell receptor beta chains from one sample in a study of cytomegalovirus exposure and HLA in healthy donors. The repertoire was sequenced with immunoSEQ multiplex PCR; TCRdb's copy has only in-frame clones and lacks some. This table holds about 200,000 clones. Sequencing used PBMCs. These TCRs come from a girl aged 2 to 10 in good health and CMV-seropositive. CDR3s include the opening cysteine and the closing phenylalanine or tryptophan. The order of the fields is D gene, V gene, J gene, CDR3 DNA, CDR3 protein. D genes are given only for firm matches.

d_call: TRBD1
v_call: TRBV6-5
j_call: TRBJ1-1
cdr3_nt: TGTGCCAGCAGCCCCGGGACAGGGACTGAAGCTTTCTTT
cdr3_aa: CASSPGTGTEAFF

d_call: TRBD1
v_call: TRBV5-4
j_call: TRBJ1-2
cdr3_nt: TGTGCCAGCAGCGCCGGACAGGGCGGTTGGGCTAACTATGGCTACACCTTC
cdr3_aa: CASSAGQGGWANYGYTF

d_call: -
v_call: TRBV15
j_call: TRBJ2-7
cdr3_nt: TGTGCCACCAGCAGGGCAGGTGACTACGAGCAGTACTTC
cdr3_aa: CATSRAGDYEQYF

d_call: -
v_call: TRBV5-8
j_call: TRBJ1-1
cdr3_nt: TGTGCCAGCAGCTCTTCGGGTGAGATGAACACTGAAGCTTTCTTT
cdr3_aa: CASSSSGEMNTEAFF

d_call: TRBD1
v_call: TRBV7-2
j_call: TRBJ1-5
cdr3_nt: TGTGCCAGCAGCCACCCCGACAGGGACCATCAGCCCCAGCATTTT
cdr3_aa: CASSHPDRDHQPQHF

d_call: -
v_call: TRBV6-1
j_call: TRBJ1-2
cdr3_nt: TGTGCCAGCAGTGGAACGTCCGGAGCCTATGGCTACACCTTC
cdr3_aa: CASSGTSGAYGYTF

d_call: -
v_call: TRBV4-1
j_call: TRBJ1-2
cdr3_nt: TGCGCCAGCAGCCAAGATCGGGGGGGCGCGACTCGAGGCTACACCTTC
cdr3_aa: CASSQDRGGATRGYTF

d_call: TRBD1
v_call: TRBV19
j_call: TRBJ2-1
cdr3_nt: TGTGCCAGTAGTCCGAGGGACAGGGGGCTGGGTGAGCAGTTCTTC
cdr3_aa: CASSPRDRGLGEQFF

d_call: -
v_call: TRBV6-1
j_call: TRBJ2-1
cdr3_nt: TGTGCCAGCAGTGGATCAGGGTTTTCCTACAATGAGCAGTTCTTC
cdr3_aa: CASSGSGFSYNEQFF

d_call: TRBD2
v_call: TRBV5-4
j_call: TRBJ2-3
cdr3_nt: TGTGCCAGCAGCTTGCAACTAGCGGGGGTCACAGATACGCAGTATTTT
cdr3_aa: CASSLQLAGVTDTQYF

d_call: TRBD2
v_call: TRBV19
j_call: TRBJ2-7
cdr3_nt: TGTGCCAGTAGTATAGGCCAGAGGACTAGCGCTCTGTGGATCCGCGAGCAGTACTTC
cdr3_aa: CASSIGQRTSALWIREQYF

d_call: -
v_call: TRBV27
j_call: TRBJ1-5
cdr3_nt: TGTGCCAGCAGTTTAGAGCTTAATCAGCCCCAGCATTTT
cdr3_aa: CASSLELNQPQHF

d_call: TRBD2
v_call: TRBV9
j_call: TRBJ2-7
cdr3_nt: TGTGCCAGCAGCCTCGGGACTAGCGGGAGGAACGAGCAGTACTTC
cdr3_aa: CASSLGTSGRNEQYF

d_call: TRBD1
v_call: TRBV5-1
j_call: TRBJ2-1
cdr3_nt: TGCGCCAGCAGCGTCCAAACAGGGGGCGAATACAATGAGCAGTTCTTC
cdr3_aa: CASSVQTGGEYNEQFF

d_call: -
v_call: TRBV5-1
j_call: TRBJ2-7
cdr3_nt: TGCGCCAACAGCGCCGGGGGATTCGGGGCGTCCACGTGGGAGCAGTACTTC
cdr3_aa: CANSAGGFGASTWEQYF

d_call: -
v_call: TRBV19
j_call: TRBJ1-2
cdr3_nt: TGTGCCAGTAGAGCAGGGGCAAGGAGGTACTATGGCTACACCTTC
cdr3_aa: CASRAGARRYYGYTF

d_call: TRBD2
v_call: TRBV2
j_call: TRBJ2-1
cdr3_nt: TGTGCCAGCAAAAAAGCGGGGAATGAGCAGTTCTTC
cdr3_aa: CASKKAGNEQFF

d_call: -
v_call: TRBV7-2
j_call: TRBJ2-5
cdr3_nt: TGTGCCAGCAGCGTCGCCAGTTACCGGGGGGAGACCCAGTACTTC
cdr3_aa: CASSVASYRGETQYF

d_call: TRBD1
v_call: TRBV18
j_call: TRBJ2-3
cdr3_nt: TGTGCCAGCTCACTAAACACAGGGGCCGGAGTTGGAAATACGCAGTATTTT
cdr3_aa: CASSLNTGAGVGNTQYF

d_call: TRBD1
v_call: TRBV6-4
j_call: TRBJ2-2
cdr3_nt: TGTGCCAGCAGTGCCCGGGACAGGGCTGTGTACGGGGAGCTGTTTTTT
cdr3_aa: CASSARDRAVYGELFF

d_call: TRBD1
v_call: TRBV2
j_call: TRBJ2-7
cdr3_nt: TGTGCCAGCAGTTACGGGACAGGGACCTACGAGCAGTACTTC
cdr3_aa: CASSYGTGTYEQYF

d_call: -
v_call: TRBV29-1
j_call: TRBJ2-1
cdr3_nt: TGCAGCGTTGACAATCGGAATGAGCAGTTCTTC
cdr3_aa: CSVDNRNEQFF

d_call: TRBD2
v_call: TRBV13
j_call: TRBJ2-7
cdr3_nt: TGTGCCAGCAGAAGCGGGACCTACGAGCAGTACTTC
cdr3_aa: CASRSGTYEQYF

d_call: -
v_call: TRBV6-1
j_call: TRBJ1-2
cdr3_nt: TGTGCCAGCAGTGAAGGCGCGGGTGGCTACACCTTC
cdr3_aa: CASSEGAGGYTF

d_call: -
v_call: TRBV28
j_call: TRBJ1-6
cdr3_nt: TGTGCCAGCAGTTTCGGCGGAGGCGGATCTCCCTATAATTCACCCCTCCACTTT
cdr3_aa: CASSFGGGGSPYNSPLHF

d_call: TRBD1
v_call: TRBV5-1
j_call: TRBJ1-1
cdr3_nt: TGCGCCAGCAGCTTTCAGGGGGCAGGGAACACTGAAGCTTTCTTT
cdr3_aa: CASSFQGAGNTEAFF

d_call: -
v_call: TRBV28
j_call: TRBJ2-5
cdr3_nt: TGTGCCGGCAGTTTTTCCCTAATAGAGACCCAGTACTTC
cdr3_aa: CAGSFSLIETQYF

d_call: -
v_call: TRBV28
j_call: TRBJ1-1
cdr3_nt: TGTGCCAGCAGTCCCCCAGTTGAACGTGAAGCTTTCTTT
cdr3_aa: CASSPPVEREAFF

d_call: TRBD2
v_call: TRBV5-6
j_call: TRBJ2-4
cdr3_nt: TGTGCCAGCAGCCCGGGACTAGGCACGAACATTCAGTACTTC
cdr3_aa: CASSPGLGTNIQYF

d_call: -
v_call: TRBV5-1
j_call: TRBJ1-1
cdr3_nt: TGCGCCAGCAGCTCTGCTTTCGTAAGATCAAGGGGCACTGAAGCTTTCTTT
cdr3_aa: CASSSAFVRSRGTEAFF

d_call: -
v_call: TRBV12-5
j_call: TRBJ2-3
cdr3_nt: TGTGCTAGTGGCGGGAGTGGGACAGATACGCAGTATTTT
cdr3_aa: CASGGSGTDTQYF

d_call: TRBD2
v_call: TRBV19
j_call: TRBJ2-7
cdr3_nt: TGTGCCAGTAGTATAACTAGCGGTCCCTACGAGCAGTACTTC
cdr3_aa: CASSITSGPYEQYF

d_call: -
v_call: TRBV7-8
j_call: TRBJ2-7
cdr3_nt: TGTGCCAGCACCGGGGAGACCTACGAGCAGTACTTC
cdr3_aa: CASTGETYEQYF

d_call: -
v_call: TRBV10-3
j_call: TRBJ1-1
cdr3_nt: TGTGCCATCAGTGAGCGGTCAGGGATGAACACTGAAGCTTTCTTT
cdr3_aa: CAISERSGMNTEAFF

d_call: TRBD2
v_call: TRBV7-9
j_call: TRBJ2-1
cdr3_nt: TGTGCCAGCAGCTCTCTAGAGCGGGAGGGAGACAATGAGCAGTTCTTC
cdr3_aa: CASSSLEREGDNEQFF

d_call: -
v_call: TRBV29-1
j_call: TRBJ1-2
cdr3_nt: TGCAGCGTTGAAGACTGGACTCGGACGAGTGGCTACACCTTC
cdr3_aa: CSVEDWTRTSGYTF

d_call: -
v_call: TRBV12-2
j_call: TRBJ1-5
cdr3_nt: TGTGCAAGTCGCTTGCCGGACAGGGGTAAGCCCCAGCATTTT
cdr3_aa: CASRLPDRGKPQHF

d_call: -
v_call: TRBV19
j_call: TRBJ1-5
cdr3_nt: TGTGCCAGTACGCAGGGTTTCCAGCCCCAGCATTTT
cdr3_aa: CASTQGFQPQHF

d_call: TRBD1
v_call: TRBV5-1
j_call: TRBJ2-2
cdr3_nt: TGCGCCAGCAGCGGGACAGGGGGGCTGTTTTTT
cdr3_aa: CASSGTGGLFF

d_call: TRBD1
v_call: TRBV7-7
j_call: TRBJ2-3
cdr3_nt: TGTGCCAGCAGCTTGACAGGGGGCATCACAGATACGCAGTATTTT
cdr3_aa: CASSLTGGITDTQYF

d_call: -
v_call: TRBV11-3
j_call: TRBJ2-2
cdr3_nt: TGTGCCAGCAGCTTAGATCTTGGGGCGGGGACCGGGGAGCTGTTTTTT
cdr3_aa: CASSLDLGAGTGELFF

d_call: TRBD2
v_call: TRBV6-5
j_call: TRBJ2-1
cdr3_nt: TGTGCCAGCAGTGCTAGCGGTAATGAGCAGTTCTTC
cdr3_aa: CASSASGNEQFF